Listed below are T cell receptor beta chains from one sample, sequenced in a study of T-cell reconstitution after alpha-beta-depleted transplantation in children. Each CDR3 protein gets one entry after TCRdb re-called the PCR reads with MiXCR. In the table there are 190,000 or so distinct CDR3 sequences, roughly 6% of which are singletons. The input for sequencing was PBMCs, taken before TCRalphabeta/CD19-depleted stem cell transplant. Every receptor here comes from a girl under three years old with combined immunodeficiency, due to receive a stem cell transplant. CDR3s include the opening cysteine and the closing phenylalanine or tryptophan. D genes are given only for firm matches. Size is omitted from some rows. Given values are once, few, many or a class for expanded clones.

>TRBV11-2|-|many|TRBJ2-3
CASRPISGPDTQYF
TGTGCCAGCAGACCCATCAGCGGCCCAGATACGCAGTATTTT
>TRBV7-8|-|many|TRBJ2-3
CASSLWAPSTDTQYF
TGTGCCAGCAGCTTGTGGGCCCCGAGCACAGATACGCAGTATTTT
>TRBV5-1|TRBD1|many|TRBJ2-3
CASSFGTGVNTDTQYF
TGCGCCAGCAGCTTTGGGACAGGGGTAAACACAGATACGCAGTATTTT
>TRBV4-2|-|many|TRBJ2-7
CASSQEEGYHHEQYF
TGTGCCAGCAGCCAAGAAGAGGGATATCACCACGAGCAGTACTTC
>TRBV20-1|TRBD2|many|TRBJ2-3
CSATRTSGGADTQYF
TGCAGTGCTACCCGGACTAGCGGGGGGGCAGATACGCAGTATTTT
>TRBV27|TRBD1|many|TRBJ2-1
CASSTGTVGYNEQFF
TGTGCCAGCAGTACCGGGACAGTGGGCTACAATGAGCAGTTCTTC
>TRBV5-1|TRBD2|many|TRBJ2-5
CASSSLTGTSETQYF
TGCGCCAGCAGCTCATTGACAGGGACTAGCGAGACCCAGTACTTC
>TRBV3-1|TRBD1|many|TRBJ2-6
CASSPRTGIFAGANVLTF
TGTGCCAGCAGCCCCCGGACAGGTATCTTCGCTGGGGCCAACGTCCTGACTTTC
>TRBV18|TRBD1|few|TRBJ1-3
CASSPNGQVPRSSGNTIYF
TGTGCCAGCTCACCAAACGGACAGGTCCCCAGATCCTCTGGAAACACCATATATTTT
>TRBV5-1|-|many|TRBJ2-7
CASSLENKLAGSSYEQYF
TGCGCCAGCAGCTTGGAGAATAAACTAGCCGGTTCATCCTACGAGCAGTACTTC
>TRBV7-9|TRBD2|few|TRBJ2-5
CASSPPFRAGAETQYF
TGTGCCAGCAGCCCGCCGTTTCGAGCGGGAGCAGAGACCCAGTACTTC
>TRBV7-2|-|few|TRBJ1-1
CASSPRLGASYTEAFF
TGTGCCAGCAGCCCGCGCTTGGGGGCTTCGTACACTGAAGCTTTCTTT
>TRBV5-6|TRBD2|few|TRBJ2-5
CASSLWTSGRAWEETQYF
TGTGCCAGCAGCTTATGGACTAGCGGGAGGGCCTGGGAAGAGACCCAGTACTTC
>TRBV20-1|-|-|TRBJ2-1
CSARRLPLSYNEQFF
TGCAGTGCTAGGAGGCTACCCCTATCCTACAATGAGCAGTTCTTC
>TRBV24-1|-|many|TRBJ2-1
CATSETRSYNEQFF
TGTGCCACCAGTGAGACCAGGTCCTACAATGAGCAGTTCTTC
>TRBV12-3/TRBV12-4|TRBD2|-|TRBJ2-5
CASIAGGQETQYF
TGTGCCAGCATTGCGGGGGGCCAAGAGACCCAGTACTTC
>TRBV9|-|-|TRBJ2-1
CASSVTGTPYNEQFF
TGTGCCAGCAGCGTCACCGGGACCCCATACAATGAGCAGTTCTTC
>TRBV29-1|-|many|TRBJ2-6
CSVWLSGANVLTF
TGCAGCGTGTGGCTCTCTGGGGCCAACGTCCTGACTTTC
>TRBV27|TRBD2|many|TRBJ2-3
CASSLLLAGDTDTQYF
TGTGCCAGCAGTTTATTACTAGCGGGGGACACAGATACGCAGTATTTT
>TRBV7-3|-|few|TRBJ2-4
CASSLYTGIEAKNIQYF
TGTGCCAGCAGCCTATACACAGGGATTGAAGCCAAAAACATTCAGTACTTC
>TRBV3-1|TRBD1|many|TRBJ2-7
CASSQEPPSVGQGAYEQYF
TGTGCCAGCAGCCAAGAACCACCTTCCGTGGGACAGGGGGCTTACGAGCAGTACTTC
>TRBV5-1|TRBD2|-|TRBJ2-3
CASTPSGSTDTQYF
TGCGCCAGCACGCCTAGCGGAAGCACAGATACGCAGTATTTT
>TRBV12-3/TRBV12-4|-|many|TRBJ1-2
CASSLNYGYTF
TGTGCCAGCAGTTTGAACTATGGCTACACCTTC
>TRBV4-1|-|many|TRBJ1-5
CASSQLSLGNQPQHF
TGCGCCAGCAGCCAGTTAAGCCTGGGCAATCAGCCCCAGCATTTT
>TRBV4-1|-|many|TRBJ2-7
CASSRSGQTYEQYF
TGCGCCAGCAGCCGCTCAGGACAGACCTACGAGCAGTACTTC
>TRBV27|TRBD1|-|TRBJ2-2
CASSRDSLGGELFF
TGTGCCAGCAGTCGGGACAGTCTTGGGGGGGAGCTGTTTTTT